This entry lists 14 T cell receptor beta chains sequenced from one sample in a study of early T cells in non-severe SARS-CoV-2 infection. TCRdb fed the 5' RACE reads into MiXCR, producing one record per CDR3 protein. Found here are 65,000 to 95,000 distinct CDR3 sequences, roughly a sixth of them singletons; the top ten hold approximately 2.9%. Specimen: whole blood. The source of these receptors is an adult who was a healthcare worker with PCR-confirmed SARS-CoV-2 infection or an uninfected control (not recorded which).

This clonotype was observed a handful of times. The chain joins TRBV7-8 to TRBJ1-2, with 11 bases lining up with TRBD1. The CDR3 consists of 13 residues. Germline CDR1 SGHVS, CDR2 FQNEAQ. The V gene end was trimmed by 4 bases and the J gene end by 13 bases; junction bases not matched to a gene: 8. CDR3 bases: TGTGCCAGCAGCTCCTTGGACAGGGGGCGTCGCACCTTC. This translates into CASSSLDRGRRTF.

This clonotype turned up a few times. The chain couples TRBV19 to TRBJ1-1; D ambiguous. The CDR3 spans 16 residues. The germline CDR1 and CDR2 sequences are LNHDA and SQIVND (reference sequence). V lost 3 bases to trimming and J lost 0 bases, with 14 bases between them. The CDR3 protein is CASSIPTGALNTEAFF. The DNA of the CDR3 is TGTGCCAGTAGTATCCCTACCGGAGCTTTGAACACTGAAGCTTTCTTT.

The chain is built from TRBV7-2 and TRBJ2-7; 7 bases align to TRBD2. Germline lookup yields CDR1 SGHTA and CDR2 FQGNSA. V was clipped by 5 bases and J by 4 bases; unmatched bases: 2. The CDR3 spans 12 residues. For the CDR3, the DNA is TGTGCCAGCAGCATGGGACTATACGAGCAGTACTTC. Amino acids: CASSMGLYEQYF.

The CDR3 DNA is TGTGCCAGTAGGGACAGGGTTTCGGCTAATGAAAAACTGTTTTTT. As protein: CASRDRVSANEKLFF. This chain links TRBV19 with TRBJ1-4; 8 bases are shared with TRBD1. CDR1 is LNHDA, CDR2 SQIVND, per germline (reference sequence). The CDR3 contains 15 residues. Losses at the gene ends were 6 bases for V and 3 bases for J; bases not matched to a gene: 6.

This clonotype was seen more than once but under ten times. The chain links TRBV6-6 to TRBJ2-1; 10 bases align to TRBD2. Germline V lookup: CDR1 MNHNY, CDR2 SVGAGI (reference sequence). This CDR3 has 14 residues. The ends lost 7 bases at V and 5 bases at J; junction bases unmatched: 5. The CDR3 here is CASTELAGNNEQFF. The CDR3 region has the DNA TGTGCCAGCACAGAACTAGCGGGAAACAATGAGCAGTTCTTC.

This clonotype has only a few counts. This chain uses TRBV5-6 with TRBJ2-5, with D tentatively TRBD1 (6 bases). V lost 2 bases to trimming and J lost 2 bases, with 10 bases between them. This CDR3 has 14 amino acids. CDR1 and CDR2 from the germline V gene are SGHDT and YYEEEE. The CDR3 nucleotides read TGTGCCAGCAGCTTAGAAGGGGGTCAAGAGACCCAGTACTTC. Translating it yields CASSLEGGQETQYF.

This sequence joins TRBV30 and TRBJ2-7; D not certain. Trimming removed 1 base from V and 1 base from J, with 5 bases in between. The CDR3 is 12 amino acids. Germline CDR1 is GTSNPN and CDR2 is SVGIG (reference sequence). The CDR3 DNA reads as TGTGCCTGGAGTGACACTTCCTACGAGCAGTACTTC. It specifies CAWSDTSYEQYF.

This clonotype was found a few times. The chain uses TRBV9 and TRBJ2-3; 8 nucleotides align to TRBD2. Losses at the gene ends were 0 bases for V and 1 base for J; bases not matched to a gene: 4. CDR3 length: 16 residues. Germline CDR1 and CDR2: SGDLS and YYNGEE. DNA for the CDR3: TGTGCCAGCAGCGTAGGGGCGGGGGGACGCACAGATACGCAGTATTTT. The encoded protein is CASSVGAGGRTDTQYF.

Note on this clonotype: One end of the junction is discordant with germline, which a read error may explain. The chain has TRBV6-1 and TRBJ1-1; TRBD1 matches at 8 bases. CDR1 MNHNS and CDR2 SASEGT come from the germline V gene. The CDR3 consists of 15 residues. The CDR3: CASSPRRDRNTEVFF. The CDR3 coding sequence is TGTGCCAGCAGCCCCAGGCGGGACAGGAACACTGAAGTTTTCTTT.

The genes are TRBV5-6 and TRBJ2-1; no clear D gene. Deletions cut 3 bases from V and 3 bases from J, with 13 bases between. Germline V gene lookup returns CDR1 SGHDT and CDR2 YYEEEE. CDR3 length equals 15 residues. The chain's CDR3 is CASSSRVDIYNEQFF. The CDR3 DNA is TGTGCCAGCAGCTCCCGGGTCGACATCTACAATGAGCAGTTCTTC.

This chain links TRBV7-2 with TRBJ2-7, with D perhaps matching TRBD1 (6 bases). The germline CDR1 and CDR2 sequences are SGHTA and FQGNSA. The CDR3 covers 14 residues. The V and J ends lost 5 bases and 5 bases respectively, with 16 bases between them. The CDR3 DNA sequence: TGTGCCAGCAGCCCACCCGGCAGGGACAACGAGCAGTACTTC. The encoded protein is CASSPPGRDNEQYF. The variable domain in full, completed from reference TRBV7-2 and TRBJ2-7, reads GAGVSQSPSNKVTEKGKDVELRCDPISGHTALYWYRQSLGQGLEFLIYFQGNSAPDKSGLPSDRFSAERTGGSVSTLTIQRTQQEDSAVYLCASSPPGRDNEQYFGPGTRLTVT.

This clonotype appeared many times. The CDR3 reads CSGLMGQGWVNTEAFF. The CDR3 region has the DNA TGCAGCGGACTTATGGGACAGGGCTGGGTGAACACTGAAGCTTTCTTT. The gene calls are TRBV29-1 and TRBJ1-1; 9 bases agree with TRBD1. The CDR3 extends over 16 amino acids. Germline V lookup: CDR1 SQVTM, CDR2 ANQGSEA. Trimming took 7 bases from V and 0 from J; bases not matched to a gene: 12.

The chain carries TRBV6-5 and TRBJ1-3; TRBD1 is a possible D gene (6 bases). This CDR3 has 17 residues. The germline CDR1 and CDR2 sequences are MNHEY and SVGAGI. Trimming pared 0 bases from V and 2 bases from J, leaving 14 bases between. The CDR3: CASSYSRDRRAGNTIYF. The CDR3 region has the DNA TGTGCCAGCAGTTACTCGCGTGACAGGAGAGCTGGAAACACCATATATTTT.

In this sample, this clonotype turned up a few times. CDR3 sequence: CASSSLQQETQYF. CDR3 bases: TGTGCCAGCAGCTCCCTGCAGCAAGAGACCCAGTACTTC. The V call is TRBV11-3, the J call TRBJ2-5; the D is unclear. This CDR3 is built from 13 residues. Germline V gene data show CDR1 as SGHNT and CDR2 as YENEEA. The V gene lost 4 bases and the J gene lost 2 bases, with 8 bases spanning the gap. Variable domain in full (rest from reference TRBV11-3 and TRBJ2-5): EAGVVQSPRYKIIEKKQPVAFWCNPISGHNTLYWYLQNLGQGPELLIRYENEEAVDDSQLPKDRFSAERLKGVDSTLKIQPAELGDSAVYLCASSSLQQETQYFGPGTRLLVL.